Each of the 4 T cell receptor beta chains below was sequenced from the same sample in a study of blood T cells in healthy people across ages. Primed by a sample-barcoded 5' primer and a J-beta primer mix, a second PCR proceeded for about 6 to 11 cycles. TCRdb fed the 5' RACE reads into MiXCR, producing one record per CDR3 protein. The repertoire includes roughly 1,500,000 distinct CDR3 sequences, roughly 32% of them detected once, and about 11% sits in the top ten. The sequencing sample was made of blood. Source of these receptors: a woman in her twenties or thirties in good health.

The chain recombines TRBV7-9 with TRBJ1-2; no firm D call. CDR1 and CDR2 (germline): SEHNR, FQNEAQ (reference sequence). The CDR3 has 14 residues. V was cut by 1 base and J by 1 base, with 7 bases left in between. CDR3 DNA: TGTGCCAGCAGCTTAGACCCCTATAACTATGGCTACACCTTC. Translation: CASSLDPYNYGYTF.

This clonotype was detected ten times or more. J is TRBJ2-5 and V is TRBV29-1, with 8 nucleotides matching TRBD2. J gave up 2 bases and V 1 base, and 3 bases lay outside the gene matches. The CDR3 contains 14 residues. Per germline, CDR1 SQVTM and CDR2 ANQGSEA. The CDR3 here is CSVEGTSRQETQYF. The CDR3 region has the DNA TGCAGCGTTGAAGGGACTAGCAGACAAGAGACCCAGTACTTC.

The gene calls are TRBV20-1 and TRBJ1-1, with D perhaps matching TRBD1 (5 bases). V lost 2 bases to trimming and J lost 5 bases, with 9 bases between them. There are 12 residues in the CDR3. Germline V gene sequence: CDR1 DFQATT, CDR2 SNEGSKA (reference sequence). The CDR3 DNA reads TGCAGTGCTAGAAGGGGAGAAACTGAAGCTTTCTTT. Residues: CSARRGETEAFF.

This chain joins TRBV15 and TRBJ2-1; 9 nucleotides agree with TRBD1. Germline-derived CDR1 and CDR2 are LNHNV and YYDKDF (reference sequence). V lost 3 bases to trimming and J lost 8 bases; unmatched junction nucleotides: 14. The length of the CDR3 is 17 residues. Written as DNA, the CDR3 is TGTGCCACCAGCAGGATAACCGGGACAGGGTGGTGCGATGAGCAGTTCTTC. Translating gives CATSRITGTGWCDEQFF.